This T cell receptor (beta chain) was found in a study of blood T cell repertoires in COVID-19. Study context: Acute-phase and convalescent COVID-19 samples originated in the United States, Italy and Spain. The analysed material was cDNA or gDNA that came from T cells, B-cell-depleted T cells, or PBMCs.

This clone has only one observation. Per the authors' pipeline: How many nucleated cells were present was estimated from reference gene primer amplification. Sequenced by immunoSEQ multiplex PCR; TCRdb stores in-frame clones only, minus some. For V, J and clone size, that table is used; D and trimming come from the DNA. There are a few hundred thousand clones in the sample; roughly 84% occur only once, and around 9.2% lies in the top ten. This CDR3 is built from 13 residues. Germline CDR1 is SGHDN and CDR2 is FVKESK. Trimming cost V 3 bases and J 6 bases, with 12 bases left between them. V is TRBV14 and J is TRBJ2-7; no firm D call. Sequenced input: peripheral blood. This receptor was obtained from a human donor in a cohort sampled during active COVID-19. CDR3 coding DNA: TGTGCCAGCAGCCAGGCCCCGGGTCGCGAGCAGTACTTC. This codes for CASSQAPGREQYF.